What follows are 28 T cell receptor beta chains derived from one specimen sequenced in a study of blood T cells in healthy people across ages. A J-beta primer mix and a sample-barcoded 5' primer were used in a second PCR of about 7 to 12 cycles. TCRdb passed the 5' RACE reads through MiXCR, listing each CDR3 protein once. The data contain some 1.7 million distinct CDR3 sequences, approximately 30% of them seen just once; the ten biggest clones take up 7.7%. Input material: blood. The receptors derive from a woman aged 25 to 39 in good health.

This clonotype occurred a few times. The rearrangement joins TRBV30 to TRBJ2-1, with 8 nucleotides matching TRBD2. From germline, CDR1 is GTSNPN and CDR2 SVGIG (reference sequence). This CDR3 has 16 amino acids. J gave up 4 bases and V 7 bases, and 15 bases lay outside the gene matches. This CDR3 reads CASRPASGSPYNEQFF. The CDR3 DNA reads TGTGCCTCCCGTCCGGCTAGCGGGTCCCCTTACAATGAGCAGTTCTTC.

V usage is TRBV2 and J usage is TRBJ2-7; the D is unclear. The V gene's germline CDR1 is SNHLY and CDR2 FYNNEI. This CDR3 spans 11 amino acids. The germline V and J ends were trimmed by 4 bases and 6 bases, with 7 bases remaining between them. The CDR3 nucleotides read TGTGCCAGCAGTGGGAGCGTCGAGCAGTACTTC. It is translated as CASSGSVEQYF.

This chain uses TRBV5-5 with TRBJ1-5, with TRBD1 as a possible D gene (6 bases). CDR1 and CDR2 (germline): SGHKS, YYEKEE (reference sequence). Trimming left V 0 bases short and J 6 bases short, with 16 bases between. The CDR3 is 16 residues long. The CDR3 DNA follows: TGTGCCAGCAGCTTGGCCTCTACAGGGATCACTCAGCCCCAGCATTTT. It translates to CASSLASTGITQPQHF. The full variable domain, with the rest looked up from reference TRBV5-5 and TRBJ1-5, is DAGVTQSPTHLIKTRGQQVTLRCSPISGHKSVSWYQQVLGQGPQFIFQYYEKEERGRGNFPDRFSARQFPNYSSELNVNALLLGDSALYLCASSLASTGITQPQHFGDGTRLSIL.

This rearrangement joins TRBV7-2 to TRBJ1-5; D unresolved. Per the germline V gene, CDR1 is SGHTA and CDR2 is FQGNSA. CDR3 length equals 18 residues. Trimming cost V 2 bases and J 5 bases, with 22 bases left between them. In DNA, the CDR3 is TGTGCCAGCAGCTTAAATGCGTATGGAGGTCGGGTAGATCAGCCCCAGCATTTT. Amino acid sequence: CASSLNAYGGRVDQPQHF.

About this clonotype itself: One end of the junction varies from germline; a read error may be responsible. The rearrangement uses TRBV29-1 and TRBJ1-2; D remains unclear. The CDR3 totals 11 residues. Looked up from germline, CDR1 is SQVTM and CDR2 is ANQGSEA. The CDR3 is CSVAANYGYIF. The DNA for the CDR3 is TGCAGCGTGGCAGCAAACTATGGCTACATCTTC.

This clonotype has only a few counts. Compared with germline, one end of the junction differs, possibly owing to a read error. V and J are TRBV7-2 and TRBJ2-1; tentatively, D is TRBD1 (6 bases). The CDR3 is 16 residues long. CDR1 SGHTA and CDR2 FQGNSA come from the germline V gene. The CDR3: CAGRYAPGVSNNEQFF. CDR3 nucleotides: TGTGCCGGCAGATACGCTCCAGGGGTGTCGAACAATGAGCAGTTCTTC.

As regards this clonotype: At one of its ends the junction is not consistent with the germline gene, which may arise from a read error. This chain's CDR3 is CTSSQPRTGRGEQFF. The CDR3 coding sequence is TGCACCAGCAGTCAACCTAGGACAGGGCGAGGGGAGCAGTTCTTC. V and J are TRBV4-1 and TRBJ2-1, with TRBD1 matching over 8 bases. Germline values: CDR1 MGHRA, CDR2 YSYEKL. CDR3 length: 15 amino acids.

V gene TRBV4-1 combines with J gene TRBJ2-2, with unresolved D. The germline V gene has CDR1 MGHRA and CDR2 YSYEKL. V was cut by 3 bases and J by 6 bases, with 5 bases left in between. The CDR3 loop spans 12 amino acids. CDR3 bases: TGCGCCAGCAGCCACAAAGCCGGGGAGCTGTTTTTT. Encoded protein: CASSHKAGELFF.

As for this clonotype: A junction end diverges from the germline sequence, so it may reflect a read error. The chain recombines TRBV4-1 with TRBJ2-1; D gene ambiguous. This CDR3 contains 15 residues. Per the germline V gene, CDR1 is MGHRA and CDR2 is YSYEKL. The CDR3 is CASRPALGSYDEQFF. Written as DNA, the CDR3 is TGCGCCAGCAGGCCCGCTTTGGGCTCCTACGATGAGCAGTTCTTC.

This clonotype was detected once. The gene calls are TRBV7-2 and TRBJ2-3; perhaps TRBD2 as D (5 bases). The germline V gene has CDR1 SGHTA and CDR2 FQGNSA. Trimming removed 5 bases at V and 4 bases at J, with 16 bases between. CDR3 length: 15 amino acids. The CDR3 DNA is TGTACCAGCAGCCATTATACTCCCGGGGCAGATACGCAGTATTTT. This gives the protein CTSSHYTPGADTQYF.

The V call is TRBV3-1, the J call TRBJ2-7; 7 positions agree with TRBD1. Per germline, CDR1 LGHDT and CDR2 YNNKEL (reference sequence). CDR3 length: 17 amino acids. V lost 5 bases, J lost 5 bases, and 18 bases stayed unmatched. The CDR3: CASSSYPGTAIKNEQYF. The CDR3 DNA reads as TGTGCCAGCAGCTCCTACCCCGGGACAGCAATCAAGAACGAGCAGTACTTC.

This clonotype was observed at least ten times. The rearrangement joins TRBV29-1 to TRBJ2-5; 9 bases are shared with TRBD2. Unmatched junction bases numbered 11, after V lost 0 bases and J lost 3 bases. This CDR3 contains 17 residues. The germline gives CDR1 SQVTM, CDR2 ANQGSEA. This CDR3 is CSVEENSGSSIEETQYF. CDR3 in DNA: TGCAGCGTTGAAGAGAATAGCGGGAGTTCTATAGAAGAGACCCAGTACTTC.

In this sample, this clonotype turned up a few times. The V call is TRBV10-3, the J call TRBJ2-5; 7 bases agree with TRBD2. The ends lost 6 bases at V and 0 bases at J; junction bases unmatched: 7. Germline V lookup: CDR1 ENHRY, CDR2 SYGVKD. The CDR3 has 15 amino acids. CDR3 amino acids: CAIRGGAGDQETQYF. The CDR3 DNA reads as TGTGCCATCAGGGGAGGCGCGGGGGACCAAGAGACCCAGTACTTC.

This clonotype turned up a few times. CDR3 DNA sequence: TGTGCCAGCAGCTTAGAAAACTCCGGGACCGCGAGGGCACAAGAGACCCAGTACTTC. Amino acids: CASSLENSGTARAQETQYF. The V gene is TRBV7-9, the J gene TRBJ2-5; D possibly uses TRBD1 or TRBD2 (5 bases each). The CDR3 has 19 amino acids. The V end was cut by 1 base, the J end by 2 bases, with 23 bases between. Germline CDR1 reads SEHNR; CDR2 reads FQNEAQ (reference sequence).

The chain couples TRBV11-1 to TRBJ2-1; D gene ambiguous. The CDR3 is made up of 11 amino acids. Trimming stripped 7 bases from V and 6 bases from J, with 7 bases between. Per the germline V gene, CDR1 is SGHAT and CDR2 is FQDESV (reference sequence). The DNA for the CDR3 is TGTGCCAGCAAATTATCCAATGAGCAGTTCTTC. Its translation is CASKLSNEQFF.

This clonotype was observed a single time. The junction does not match germline at one end; this may be a read error. The chain is built from TRBV2 and TRBJ2-1; 9 nucleotides agree with TRBD1. This CDR3 is built from 17 residues. The germline gives CDR1 SNHLY, CDR2 FYNNEI. The CDR3: CVSRDTGTGTVYNEQFF. The CDR3 nucleotides are TGTGTCAGCAGAGATACCGGGACAGGGACGGTCTACAATGAGCAGTTCTTC.

The CDR3 is CASSLDSRGRTDTQYF. DNA for the CDR3: TGTGCCAGCAGCTTAGACTCGCGGGGCCGCACAGATACGCAGTATTTT. This rearrangement joins TRBV7-2 to TRBJ2-3; tentatively, D is TRBD2 (6 bases). The CDR3 spans 16 residues. Germline CDR1 and CDR2: SGHTA and FQGNSA. V was shortened by 1 base and J by 1 base, with 12 bases between the two germline ends.

At least ten counts were recorded for this clonotype. The chain couples TRBV11-2 to TRBJ2-7, with 7 positions matching TRBD1. V shed 5 bases, J shed 4 bases, and the junction held 14 bases outside the gene matches. The germline V gene encodes CDR1 SGHAT and CDR2 FQNNGV. The CDR3 has 16 residues. CDR3 sequence (DNA): TGTGCCAGCAGCACAAGGGGGACAGATGTCCGGTACGAGCAGTACTTC. This gives the protein CASSTRGTDVRYEQYF. Full variable domain (rest looked up from reference TRBV11-2 and TRBJ2-7): EAGVAQSPRYKIIEKRQSVAFWCNPISGHATLYWYQQILGQGPKLLIQFQNNGVVDDSQLPKDRFSAERLKGVDSTLKIQPAKLEDSAVYLCASSTRGTDVRYEQYFGPGTRLTVT.

Worth noting for this clonotype: The junction departs from germline at one end; a sequencing error may be responsible. The CDR3 region is CASSLRSSAGRNIQYF. The CDR3 DNA reads as TGTGCCAGTAGCTTACGCTCTAGCGCGGGCCGGAACATTCAGTACTTC. J is TRBJ2-4 and V is TRBV7-2; D might be TRBD2 (6 bases). Per the germline V gene, CDR1 is SGHTA and CDR2 is FQGNSA. This CDR3 has 16 amino acids. Looking up the rest from reference TRBV7-2 and TRBJ2-4 gives the full variable domain: GAGVSQSPSNKVTEKGKDVELRCDPISGHTALYWYRQSLGQGLEFLIYFQGNSAPDKSGLPSDRFSAERTGGSVSTLTIQRTQQEDSAVYLCASSLRSSAGRNIQYFGAGTRLSVL.

Points on this clonotype: A read error may explain this, as a much larger clone is one base away. The V gene is TRBV4-1, the J gene TRBJ1-5; D call uncertain. The CDR3 loop spans 16 amino acids. The V and J ends lost 1 base and 3 bases respectively, with 13 bases between them. Germline V gene data show CDR1 as MGHRA and CDR2 as YSYEKL. The CDR3 reads CASSQGAVTNNQPQHF. The CDR3 DNA reads TGCGCCAGCAGCCAAGGGGCAGTCACCAACAATCAGCCCCAGCATTTT.

The V gene is TRBV6-2 or TRBV6-3, the J gene TRBJ2-1; unclear D gene. V lost 2 bases, J lost 4 bases, and 9 bases lay in between. The CDR3 is made up of 14 amino acids. Looked up from germline, CDR1 is MNHEY and CDR2 is SVGEGT. The CDR3 reads CASSYDWTYNEQFF. Here the CDR3 DNA reads TGTGCCAGCAGTTACGACTGGACGTACAATGAGCAGTTCTTC.

The table lists this clonotype with many counts. The rearrangement links TRBV20-1 to TRBJ2-1; TRBD2 matches 11 bases. The ends lost 2 bases at V and 4 bases at J; junction bases unmatched: 7. Germline V gives CDR1 DFQATT, CDR2 SNEGSKA (reference sequence). The CDR3 extends over 16 amino acids. This CDR3 reads CSARSSGRRNYNEQFF. CDR3 in DNA: TGCAGTGCTAGATCTAGCGGGAGGAGAAATTACAATGAGCAGTTCTTC.

This clonotype was found many times. V is TRBV5-1 and J is TRBJ2-7, with 10 bases that match TRBD2. V shed 4 bases, J shed 2 bases, and the junction held 3 bases outside the gene matches. From germline, CDR1 is SGHRS and CDR2 YFSETQ. The CDR3 sequence is 14 residues long. The CDR3 region has the DNA TGCGCCAGCAGCAGCGGGGGGGCCCCCTACGAGCAGTACTTC. Its translation is CASSSGGAPYEQYF.

This sequence joins TRBV20-1 and TRBJ2-1; D is perhaps TRBD1 (5 bases). The V end was cut by 4 bases, the J end by 15 bases, with 19 bases between. The germline V gene encodes CDR1 DFQATT and CDR2 SNEGSKA (reference sequence). This CDR3 has 12 residues. CDR3: CSAKDARVEAFF. The CDR3 DNA reads TGCAGTGCTAAAGACGCCAGGGTCGAAGCGTTCTTC.

This clonotype has just a few counts. This sequence joins TRBV29-1 and TRBJ2-3, with a possible D match to TRBD2 (7 bases). The CDR3 covers 14 residues. Germline values: CDR1 SQVTM, CDR2 ANQGSEA. V was trimmed by 3 bases and J by 7 bases, leaving 17 bases between them. The CDR3 region has the DNA TGCAGCGTTGACCGGGGGGCGCTGGGATATACGCAGTATTTT. This encodes CSVDRGALGYTQYF.

This clonotype came up many times. This rearrangement joins TRBV27 to TRBJ2-1; a possible D gene is TRBD1 (6 bases). CDR1 and CDR2 from the germline V gene are MNHEY and SMNVEV (reference sequence). The CDR3 length is 17 residues. V shed 6 bases and J shed 7 bases, with 25 bases lying between them. The CDR3 loop reads CASSVRYGQPRRNEQFF. In DNA, the CDR3 is TGTGCCAGCAGCGTGAGGTATGGACAGCCAAGGCGGAATGAGCAGTTCTTC.

The chain recombines TRBV27 with TRBJ1-1; the D is unclear. V was pared by 0 bases and J by 0 bases, with 5 bases between. CDR1 MNHEY and CDR2 SMNVEV come from the germline V gene (reference sequence). This CDR3 has 14 amino acids. The CDR3 bases are TGTGCCAGCAGTTTATCGATGATGAACACTGAAGCTTTCTTT. Translation gives CASSLSMMNTEAFF.

The rearrangement joins TRBV20-1 to TRBJ2-1; D unresolved. V lost 7 bases to trimming and J lost 7 bases, with 17 bases between them. The CDR3 is 13 amino acids. Germline CDR1 DFQATT, CDR2 SNEGSKA (reference sequence). CDR3 in DNA: TGCAGTGTCGAGACGGATGGCTATAATGAGCAGTTCTTC. This codes for CSVETDGYNEQFF.